These T cell receptor beta chains were read from a single sample in a study of blood T cell repertoires in COVID-19. Sequencing was performed with immunoSEQ multiplex PCR; in TCRdb, only in-frame clones are kept and a portion is missing. There are roughly 80,000 clones in the sample; 82% occur only once, and roughly 11% lies in the top ten. Sequenced material: peripheral blood. These receptors all come from a man in his fifties with acute or convalescent COVID-19. The CDR3 runs from the conserved cysteine through the conserved F or W. Each record gives: D gene, J gene, V gene, clone size, CDR3 DNA, CDR3 protein. The D gene is left open where the match is weak. Only part of the rows carry a size: once, few, many, or a class if the clone is expanded.

. TRBJ1-5 TRBV4-3 . TGCGCCAGCAGCCCAGGGCGGGGAGAGCAAAATCAGCCCCAGCATTTT CASSPGRGEQNQPQHF
TRBD1 TRBJ2-7 TRBV5-8 . TGTGCCAGCAGCTCCCCCGGGACAGGGACCTACGAGCAGTACTTC CASSSPGTGTYEQYF
TRBD1 TRBJ2-3 TRBV28 . TGTGCCAGCAGTCTAGGACAGGGGATGGGTTTGGCAGATACGCAGTATTTT CASSLGQGMGLADTQYF
TRBD1 TRBJ1-4 TRBV29-1 . TGCAGCGTTAGACAGGGGGCTGGTGAAAAACTGTTTTTT CSVRQGAGEKLFF
. TRBJ2-5 TRBV10-3 . TGTGCCATCAGTTGGGACATCCAAGAGACCCAGTACTTC CAISWDIQETQYF
. TRBJ2-5 TRBV9 once TGTGCCAGCAGCGTAGTCCTTCAGGAGACCCAGTACTTC CASSVVLQETQYF
. TRBJ2-1 TRBV5-1 . TGCGCCAGCAGAACAGGCTTCGGCCTGTGGTGGAATGAGCAGTTCTTC CASRTGFGLWWNEQFF
. TRBJ1-1 TRBV29-1 . TGCAGCGTTCCCCTACAGACAGGACGACAAGAAACTTTCTTT CSVPLQTGRQETFF
. TRBJ2-1 TRBV19 . TGTGTCGTAGGATCAGGGTATGAGCAGTTCTTC CVVGSGYEQFF
TRBD2 TRBJ2-1 TRBV5-1 . TGCGCCAGCAGCTTCGGACTAGCGGCCTTCAATGAGCAGTTCTTC CASSFGLAAFNEQFF
. TRBJ1-2 TRBV1 . TGCACCAGCAGCCGGATGGACAGGGGGGAGTGCTATGGCTACACCTTC CTSSRMDRGECYGYTF
TRBD1 TRBJ1-4 TRBV4-2 once TGTGCCAGCAGCCAAGATATTGGGACAGGTGGGGAAAAACTGTTTTTT CASSQDIGTGGEKLFF
. TRBJ2-5 TRBV19 . TGTGCCAGTAGCACGGTGGAGACCCAGTACTTC CASSTVETQYF
. TRBJ1-5 TRBV2 once TGTGCCAGCAGCGAACAGGGAAATGGCAATCAGCCCCAGCATTTT CASSEQGNGNQPQHF
TRBD2 TRBJ2-3 TRBV28 . TGTGCCAGCAGTTACTCCGGGAGGCTCACAGATACGCAGTATTTT CASSYSGRLTDTQYF
. TRBJ1-2 TRBV4-1 . TGCGCCAGCAGCCAAGATACCCAGGGGCTTGGCTACACCTTC CASSQDTQGLGYTF
TRBD2 TRBJ2-1 TRBV19 . TGTGCCCTGGGGGGAGGGTTGGATGAGCAGTTCTTC CALGGGLDEQFF
TRBD1 TRBJ1-5 TRBV19 . TGTGCCAGTAGTATCTATACAGGGGGTCAGCCCCAGCATTTT CASSIYTGGQPQHF
. TRBJ1-6 TRBV4-2 . TGTGCCAGCAGCAGAACAGGGCAGAGCTCCTATAATTCACCCCTCCACTTT CASSRTGQSSYNSPLHF
. TRBJ1-3 TRBV12-5 . TGTGCTAGTGGCGGTGCTTCTGGAAACACCATATATTTT CASGGASGNTIYF
. TRBJ2-3 TRBV19 . TGTGCCAGTACCCACAGAGGCACAGATACGCAGTATTTT CASTHRGTDTQYF
. TRBJ1-5 TRBV19 . TGTGCCAGCTGCTCGGGGAATCAGCCCCAGCATTTT CASCSGNQPQHF
. TRBJ1-1 TRBV18 . TGTGCCAGCTCTCCCGACTCGAACACTGAAGCTTTCTTT CASSPDSNTEAFF
. TRBJ1-3 TRBV10-3 few TGTGCCATCAGCGCAGAAGTCTCTGGAAACACCATATATTTT CAISAEVSGNTIYF
TRBD1 TRBJ1-6 TRBV10-3 . TGTGCCATCAGACCGGACAGGGCTAATTCACCCCTCCACTTT CAIRPDRANSPLHF
TRBD1 TRBJ2-1 TRBV6-5 . TGTGCCAGCAGATCAGCACAGGGGGTGGGGTTCTTC CASRSAQGVGFF
. TRBJ1-5 TRBV19 . TGTGCCAGTAGTATTTGGGGGGGAAACAATCAGCCCCAGCATTTT CASSIWGGNNQPQHF
. TRBJ1-2 TRBV29-1 . TGCAGCGGGGGTACCGGGACTTCGAAAGGAGGCTACACCTTC CSGGTGTSKGGYTF
TRBD1 TRBJ2-7 TRBV4-3 once TGCGCCAGCAGCCAAGAGGGGACAGGGGAGTCCTACGAGCAGTACTTC CASSQEGTGESYEQYF
. TRBJ1-6 TRBV4-3 . TGCGCCAGCAGCCAAGTCACCCCAGCCCGGAGCTCCTATAATTCACCCCTCCACTTT CASSQVTPARSSYNSPLHF
. TRBJ1-4 TRBV6-1 . TGTGCCAGCAGTGAGGCCCCCGGGCGGGTACAAAATGAAAAACTGTTTTTT CASSEAPGRVQNEKLFF
. TRBJ1-1 TRBV19 . TGTGCCAGTAGTAAGATTATCGTGGGTGACGGACTCGGGGCTTTCTTT CASSKIIVGDGLGAFF
TRBD1 TRBJ1-2 TRBV7-2 . TGTGCCAGCAGCTCCTATCAACAGGGGGGCGGCTACACCTTC CASSSYQQGGGYTF
. TRBJ1-1 TRBV27 . TGTGCCAGCAGTAAAGGGAGTTGGGTAGCGAACACTGAAGCTTTCTTT CASSKGSWVANTEAFF
TRBD1 TRBJ2-5 TRBV30 . TGTGCCTGGAGTGCATTCGACAGGGGTCGAAAGACCCAGTACTTC CAWSAFDRGRKTQYF
. TRBJ2-7 TRBV20-1 . TGCAGTGCCCGGGATACCTACGAGCAGTACTTC CSARDTYEQYF
TRBD1 TRBJ1-1 TRBV6-5 few TGTGCCAGCAGTCGACAGGGTGGGAACACTGAAGCTTTCTTT CASSRQGGNTEAFF
TRBD1 TRBJ1-2 TRBV19 . TGTGCCAGTAGTGGACAGGGGGAGTGGGGCTACACCTTC CASSGQGEWGYTF
. TRBJ1-1 TRBV7-2 . TGTGCCAGCAGCTTAGACAGGCAAGCGAGCAACACTGAAGCTTTCTTT CASSLDRQASNTEAFF
TRBD2 TRBJ2-7 TRBV11-1 medium-sized TGTGCCAGCAGCTTACGACTAGCGCGATCCTACGAGCAGTACTTC CASSLRLARSYEQYF
TRBD2 TRBJ2-1 TRBV27 . TGTGCCAGCAGTTCGAACCGCCTTAGCGGGAGGGATACTTTGGATGAGCAGTTCTTC CASSSNRLSGRDTLDEQFF
. TRBJ2-2 TRBV28 . TGTGCCAGCAGACCTGCTCGGGCGGGTGGGACCGGGGAGCTGTTTTTT CASRPARAGGTGELFF
TRBD1 TRBJ1-1 TRBV28 . TGTGCCAGCAGTTCTACCGGGAAAGGACAGGGAGACACTGAAGCTTTCTTT CASSSTGKGQGDTEAFF
TRBD1 TRBJ1-2 TRBV28 few TGTGCCAGCAGTTGGGACAGTAACTATGGCTACACCTTC CASSWDSNYGYTF
TRBD2 TRBJ2-5 TRBV5-1 . TGCGCCAGCAGGGCTAGCGGGACCCAAGAGACCCAGTACTTC CASRASGTQETQYF
. TRBJ1-5 TRBV30 . TGTGCCTGGAAGTCTAGAGGGGGATATAGCAATCAGCCCCAGCATTTT CAWKSRGGYSNQPQHF
TRBD1 TRBJ1-1 TRBV18 . TGTGCCAGCTCACCCCTAGGACAGGGGACAATGAACACTGAAGCTTTCTTT CASSPLGQGTMNTEAFF
TRBD2 TRBJ2-3 TRBV5-6 . TGTGCCAGCAGCTTGAGAGCGGGAGGGCTCACAGATACGCAGTATTTT CASSLRAGGLTDTQYF
. TRBJ1-2 TRBV6-5 . TGTGCCAGCAGCGTAGCTTCGACGGCAAACTATGGCTACACCTTC CASSVASTANYGYTF
TRBD2 TRBJ2-5 TRBV5-1 . TGCGCCAGCAGCTTCGGCGGGGGGCCGGAAGAGACCCAGTACTTC CASSFGGGPEETQYF
TRBD1 TRBJ1-2 TRBV4-3 . TGCGCCAGCAGCCAGGGGACAGGGCCCTATGGCTACACCTTC CASSQGTGPYGYTF
. TRBJ2-3 TRBV3-1/TRBV3-2 . TGTGCCAGCAGCCAACAGGCGAACACAGATACGCAGTATTTT CASSQQANTDTQYF
TRBD2 TRBJ2-2 TRBV11-3 . TGTGCCAGCAGCTTAGAAGTTGGAGCGGGAGGGCCAGGGACCGGGGAGCTGTTTTTT CASSLEVGAGGPGTGELFF
TRBD1 TRBJ2-7 TRBV4-3 . TGCGCCAGCAGCCAAGCTTGGGACAGGGCCTACGAGCAGTACTTC CASSQAWDRAYEQYF
TRBD1 TRBJ2-5 TRBV6-1 once TGTGCCAGCAGTGAAAATATAAGGGGGCGTTCGACCCAGTACTTC CASSENIRGRSTQYF
TRBD2 TRBJ2-7 TRBV2 few TGTGCCAGCAGTTCCGAGCGGGAGGGTGAGCAGTACTTC CASSSEREGEQYF